The clone carrying this T cell receptor (beta chain) has at least ten counts. In germline, CDR1 is SGHRS, CDR2 YFSETQ. V lost 8 bases and J lost 5, with 17 bases in between. The CDR3 is made up of 14 amino acids. This entry belongs to a study of T cells in Graves' hyperthyroidism and ophthalmopathy. Amplification yielded TCR beta CDR3 regions, with RNA transcripts as the source. TCR CDR3 underwent first-round RT-PCR with the HTBI primer set. TCRdb recomputed calls from the multiplex PCR reads with MiXCR, one row per CDR3 protein. The table shows 400,000 to 500,000 distinct CDR3 sequences, with approximately 15% occurring only once.

Sequenced sample: blood. The chain uses TRBV5-1 and TRBJ1-5, with D uncertain. The receptor was derived from a man in his late teens or twenties with Graves' ophthalmopathy. The CDR3 loop reads CASTSKTSYQPQHF. The CDR3 region has the DNA TGCGCCAGTACATCAAAGACGAGCTATCAGCCCCAGCATTTT.